The 28 T cell receptor beta chains presented below share a single source sample, sequenced in a study of blood T cell repertoires in COVID-19. Only in-frame clones appear in the TCRdb table, and some are missing; sequencing was by immunoSEQ multiplex PCR. The table has about 240,000 clones, 85% seen once. Sequenced input: peripheral blood. The receptors come from an older woman with active or convalescent COVID-19.

The chain carries TRBV21-1 and TRBJ1-4. TRBV21-1 is reported as a pseudogene. This CDR3 is 19 amino acids long. The CDR3 DNA reads TGTGCCAGCAGCAAATGGCAGCGACGGCCATTGCGAACTAATGAAAAACTGTTTTTT. Translated: CASSKWQRRPLRTNEKLFF.

V gene TRBV5-1 combines with J gene TRBJ1-1, with 7 bases lining up with TRBD1. The CDR3 has 15 amino acids. Germline lookup yields CDR1 SGHRS and CDR2 YFSETQ. With 0 bases clipped from V and 2 bases from J, the junction kept 4 bases outside the gene matches. For the CDR3, the DNA is TGCGCCAGCAGCTTGGCCGAGGGGGCTAACACTGAAGCTTTCTTT. It is translated as CASSLAEGANTEAFF. The full variable domain, in which reference TRBV5-1 and TRBJ1-1 provide the parts outside the CDR3, is KAGVTQTPRYLIKTRGQQVTLSCSPISGHRSVSWYQQTPGQGLQFLFEYFSETQRNKGNFPGRFSGRQFSNSRSEMNVSTLELGDSALYLCASSLAEGANTEAFFGQGTRLTVV.

V gene TRBV28 combines with J gene TRBJ1-3, with D possibly being TRBD1 (6 bases). This CDR3 is 15 amino acids long. V lost 5 bases and J 2 bases, leaving 13 bases between the germline ends. The germline gives CDR1 MDHEN, CDR2 SYDVKM. The CDR3 here is CASSIRTVAGNTIYF. CDR3 in DNA: TGTGCCAGCAGTATACGGACAGTAGCTGGAAACACCATATATTTT.

V usage is TRBV30 and J usage is TRBJ2-7; weak D call: TRBD2 (5 bases). Deletions cut 1 base from V and 0 bases from J, with 13 bases between. The CDR3 extends over 15 amino acids. Germline CDR1 reads GTSNPN; CDR2 reads SVGIG (reference sequence). The CDR3 DNA is TGTGCCTGGAGTGGGGCCCGAAGCGGCTCCTACGAGCAGTACTTC. Translating it yields CAWSGARSGSYEQYF.

This chain connects TRBV4-1 to TRBJ1-2; TRBD1 aligns across 10 bases. This CDR3 spans 15 amino acids. Looked up from germline, CDR1 is MGHRA and CDR2 is YSYEKL. J was trimmed by 7 bases and V by 2 bases; bases with no gene match: 7. The CDR3: CASSQSVRQGAGYTF. The CDR3 DNA sequence: TGCGCCAGCAGCCAATCGGTTCGACAGGGGGCTGGCTACACCTTC.

This chain connects TRBV20-1 to TRBJ1-1; D is uncertain. V lost 3 bases, J lost 3 bases, and 11 bases lay in between. Germline V CDR1 and CDR2: DFQATT, SNEGSKA (reference sequence). The CDR3 is 13 residues long. The chain's CDR3 is CSASIAPDTEAFF. In DNA, the CDR3 is TGCAGTGCTAGTATAGCCCCGGACACTGAAGCTTTCTTT.

The chain carries TRBV19 and TRBJ2-7, with unresolved D. Trimming removed 5 bases at V and 2 bases at J, with 10 bases between. The CDR3 spans 13 residues. Germline assignment: CDR1 LNHDA and CDR2 SQIVND (reference sequence). The CDR3 spells CASSSARPYEQYV. The CDR3, as DNA: TGTGCCAGTAGTTCCGCGAGGCCCTACGAGCAGTACGTC.

The chain carries TRBV7-2 and TRBJ2-7; TRBD2 matches 8 bases. The CDR3 spans 16 residues. Trimming took 1 base from V and 3 from J; bases not matched to a gene: 8. The germline V gene encodes CDR1 SGHTA and CDR2 FQGNSA. CDR3 in DNA: TGTGCCAGCAGCTTAGGGCCCCGCAGCGGGGGCTACGAGCAGTACGTC. Protein product: CASSLGPRSGGYEQYV.

The J gene is TRBJ1-4, the V gene TRBV4-1, with a possible D match to TRBD1 (5 bases). The CDR3 has 16 residues. CDR1 and CDR2 from the germline V gene are MGHRA and YSYEKL. V gave up 0 bases and J gave up 3 bases, with 11 bases separating them. This chain's CDR3 is CASSQDAGTPNEKLFF. CDR3 sequence (DNA): TGCGCCAGCAGCCAAGATGCGGGGACCCCTAATGAAAAACTGTTTTTT.

This chain uses TRBV27 with TRBJ2-4; no reliable D call. The CDR3 extends over 14 amino acids. Germline lookup yields CDR1 MNHEY and CDR2 SMNVEV (reference sequence). The V gene lost 3 bases and the J gene lost 1 base, with 7 bases spanning the gap. CDR3 sequence (DNA): TGTGCCAGCAGTTTTTCAGATGCCAAAAACATTCAGTACTTC. Translated: CASSFSDAKNIQYF.

The sample holds a few counts of this clone. CDR3 protein: CASSISRGRSYGYTF. The CDR3, as DNA: TGTGCCAGTAGTATTTCCCGAGGTAGGAGCTATGGCTACACCTTC. The chain couples TRBV19 to TRBJ1-2; D is uncertain. Germline V gene data show CDR1 as LNHDA and CDR2 as SQIVND (reference sequence). This CDR3 region has 15 residues. Between the trimmed V and J ends, which lost 3 bases and 4 bases, there was a span of 15 bases.

The rearrangement links TRBV28 to TRBJ2-3; tentatively, D is TRBD2 (7 bases). The CDR3 runs to 15 residues. The V gene's germline CDR1 is MDHEN and CDR2 SYDVKM. Trimming shortened V by 6 bases and J by 1 base, and 14 bases separated the two germline ends. CDR3: CASRPGGQGTDTQYF. In nucleotides, the CDR3 is TGTGCCAGCAGGCCGGGGGGCCAGGGCACAGATACGCAGTATTTT.

J is TRBJ2-6 and V is TRBV7-8, with a tentative D call TRBD1 (5 bases). CDR1 SGHVS and CDR2 FQNEAQ come from the germline V gene. Trimming pared 5 bases from V and 2 bases from J, leaving 19 bases between. CDR3 length equals 18 residues. CDR3 DNA sequence: TGTGCCAGCAGCCACCGTTCGGACAACGAGGCTGGGGCCAACGTCCTGACTTTC. Translation gives CASSHRSDNEAGANVLTF. Full variable domain (rest looked up from reference TRBV7-8 and TRBJ2-6): GAGVSQSPRYKVAKRGQDVALRCDPISGHVSLFWYQQALGQGPEFLTYFQNEAQLDKSGLPSDRFFAERPEGSVSTLKIQRTQQEDSAVYLCASSHRSDNEAGANVLTFGAGSRLTVL.

V usage is TRBV6-5 and J usage is TRBJ1-3, with D possibly TRBD1 on 5 matching bases. The V end was cut by 4 bases, the J end by 2 bases, with 9 bases between. Per germline, CDR1 MNHEY and CDR2 SVGAGI. CDR3 size: 14 residues. CDR3 DNA: TGTGCCAGCAGTTCAATGACAGCTGGAAACACCATATATTTT. The encoded protein is CASSSMTAGNTIYF.

This chain connects TRBV6-4 to TRBJ2-5; tentative D call: TRBD1 (6 bases). V shed 2 bases and J shed 1 base, with 8 bases lying between them. This CDR3 has 14 amino acids. CDR1 is MRHNA and CDR2 is SNTAGT in the germline V gene. In DNA form, the CDR3 reads TGTGCCAGCAGTGACGGGGGCTTCCAAGAGACCCAGTACTTC. It is translated as CASSDGGFQETQYF.

The V and J genes are TRBV12-3 or TRBV12-4 and TRBJ2-1; TRBD2 aligns across 8 bases. The CDR3 totals 13 residues. V was pared by 6 bases and J by 10 bases, with 8 bases of the junction left unmatched. The CDR3 reads CASRASGPGEQFF. CDR3 coding DNA: TGTGCCAGCAGAGCTAGCGGGCCGGGGGAGCAGTTCTTC.

This chain joins TRBV11-2 and TRBJ2-2, with a tentative D call TRBD2 (5 bases). Germline V gene sequence: CDR1 SGHAT, CDR2 FQNNGV. V was pared by 8 bases and J by 4 bases, with 11 bases between. The CDR3 length is 13 residues. CDR3: CASGRAGTGELFF. The CDR3 DNA sequence: TGTGCCAGCGGGCGGGCAGGCACCGGGGAGCTGTTTTTT.

This chain links TRBV3-1 (or the pseudogene TRBV3-2) with TRBJ1-6, with 8 nucleotides matching TRBD1. CDR1 LGHDT and CDR2 YNNKEL come from the germline V gene (reference sequence). The CDR3 spans 11 residues. The junction had 4 bases not matched to a gene; V was cut back by 6 bases and J by 15 bases. CDR3 sequence reads: CASSLDRDLHF. Here the CDR3 DNA reads TGTGCCAGCAGTCTGGACAGGGACCTCCACTTT.

The rearrangement joins TRBV5-4 to TRBJ2-5; D might be TRBD1 (5 bases). CDR1 is SGHNT, CDR2 YYREEE, per germline (reference sequence). Trimming left V 3 bases short and J 4 bases short, with 10 bases between. The CDR3 spans 13 residues. The CDR3 here is CASSYSGAETQYF. CDR3 DNA: TGTGCCAGCAGCTATAGTGGGGCAGAGACCCAGTACTTC.

The chain couples TRBV2 to TRBJ1-5, with D uncertain. Per the germline V gene, CDR1 is SNHLY and CDR2 is FYNNEI. Between the trimmed V and J ends, which lost 5 bases and 5 bases, there was a span of 7 bases. The CDR3 has 12 residues. The CDR3 DNA is TGTGCCAGCAGTTATCAGGATCAGCCCCAGCATTTT. Translated: CASSYQDQPQHF.

V gene TRBV30 combines with J gene TRBJ1-6; D is possibly TRBD1 (6 bases). This CDR3 spans 15 amino acids. Germline V gives CDR1 GTSNPN, CDR2 SVGIG (reference sequence). Trimming cost V 7 bases and J 7 bases, with 20 bases left between them. CDR3 sequence (DNA): TGTGCCTCCTCCAAATTGGACAGTAGCAATTCACCCCTCCACTTT. It specifies CASSKLDSSNSPLHF.

The rearrangement joins TRBV5-1 to TRBJ2-3; 9 nucleotides agree with TRBD1. The CDR3 runs 16 residues. CDR1 SGHRS and CDR2 YFSETQ come from the germline V gene. J lost 0 bases, V lost 4 bases, and 6 bases had no gene match. CDR3 nucleotide sequence: TGCGCCAGCAGCAGCGGGACAGGGCATAGCACAGATACGCAGTATTTT. Protein sequence: CASSSGTGHSTDTQYF. The whole variable domain, remainder taken from reference TRBV5-1 and TRBJ2-3, is KAGVTQTPRYLIKTRGQQVTLSCSPISGHRSVSWYQQTPGQGLQFLFEYFSETQRNKGNFPGRFSGRQFSNSRSEMNVSTLELGDSALYLCASSSGTGHSTDTQYFGPGTRLTVL.

Only one count was recorded for this clone. For the CDR3, the DNA is TGTGCCAGCAGTTACCCGGGGGGAACAGTGATACCGGACACTGAAGCTTTCTTT. This codes for CASSYPGGTVIPDTEAFF. The chain combines TRBV6-2 or TRBV6-3 with TRBJ1-1, with D possibly being TRBD1 (5 bases). Trimming removed 2 bases from V and 3 bases from J, with 22 bases in between. The CDR3 covers 18 residues. CDR1 is MNHEY, CDR2 SVGEGT, per germline.

This clone occurred a few times. This chain uses TRBV30 with TRBJ2-3; 7 bases line up with TRBD2. This CDR3 region has 16 residues. Germline V gene sequence: CDR1 GTSNPN, CDR2 SVGIG (reference sequence). V lost 2 bases and J lost 1; bases outside the gene matches: 9. The chain's CDR3 is CAWSYPSGFRTDTQYF. The CDR3, as DNA: TGTGCCTGGAGTTATCCTAGCGGTTTTCGCACAGATACGCAGTATTTT.

The chain is built from TRBV25-1 and TRBJ2-7, with a tentative D call TRBD1 (6 bases). With 1 base removed from V and 3 bases from J, the gap between germline ends came to 10 bases. The CDR3 runs 14 residues. Germline CDR1 reads MGHDK; CDR2 reads SYGVNS. The DNA for the CDR3 is TGTGCCAGCAGTGAATTGAGGACAGACTACGAGCAGTACGTC. It yields the protein CASSELRTDYEQYV.

This clone was observed once. The chain has TRBV5-1 and TRBJ1-2, with D perhaps TRBD1 (5 bases). Germline assignment: CDR1 SGHRS and CDR2 YFSETQ. With 4 bases removed from V and 4 bases from J, the gap between germline ends came to 8 bases. This CDR3 is 12 amino acids long. CDR3 loop: CASSTGTYGYTF. Written as DNA, the CDR3 is TGCGCCAGCAGCACAGGTACCTATGGCTACACCTTC.

The chain links TRBV5-6 to TRBJ2-6; 12 bases match TRBD1. CDR3 length: 16 residues. V was pared by 4 bases and J by 4 bases, with 3 bases of the junction left unmatched. Per the germline V gene, CDR1 is SGHDT and CDR2 is YYEEEE. The CDR3 reads CASSRDRGLGANVLTF. The CDR3 region has the DNA TGTGCCAGCAGCCGGGACAGGGGGCTCGGGGCCAACGTCCTGACTTTC. Supplemented by reference TRBV5-6 and TRBJ2-6, the full variable domain reads DAGVTQSPTHLIKTRGQQVTLRCSPKSGHDTVSWYQQALGQGPQFIFQYYEEEERQRGNFPDRFSGHQFPNYSSELNVNALLLGDSALYLCASSRDRGLGANVLTFGAGSRLTVL.

The CDR3 nucleotides read TGCGCCAGCAGCCATACTAGCGGGAGCTCCTACAATGAGCAGTTCTTC. It translates to CASSHTSGSSYNEQFF. The chain carries TRBV4-1 and TRBJ2-1; 11 nucleotides align to TRBD2. The V segment lost 3 bases and the J segment 0 bases; nucleotides outside the gene matches: 1. The CDR3 sequence is 16 residues long. CDR1 and CDR2 (germline): MGHRA, YSYEKL.